The entry that follows covers one TCR beta chain sequence. These data come from a study of blood T cell repertoires in COVID-19. Generated by immunoSEQ multiplex PCR, the TCRdb table keeps only in-frame clones and is missing some. The sample lists 250,000 to 300,000 clones, 80% to 85% occurring once. CDR1 is ENHRY and CDR2 is SYGVKD in the germline V gene. Losses at the gene ends were 9 bases for V and 5 bases for J; bases not matched to a gene: 17. The CDR3 runs to 17 residues. Sequencing used peripheral blood. The rearrangement links TRBV10-3 to TRBJ2-1; TRBD1 matches 9 bases. This TCR derives from a woman aged 60-75 years with active or convalescent COVID-19. CDR3 DNA sequence: TGTGCCATACGGACAGGGGAGTCCCGAGGGGGACACAATGAGCAGTTCTTC. Translation: CAIRTGESRGGHNEQFF.